The next 19 T cell receptor beta chains were all read from a single sample in a study of T cell repertoires in cytomegalovirus infection. A single record per CDR3 protein comes from TCRdb applying MiXCR to the reads. This repertoire shows some 560,000 distinct CDR3 sequences, 40% found once; its top ten account for about 46%. The antigens these receptors bind are not known. The sample was cultured PBMCs, taken from culture after CMV antigen stimulation. Receptor source: a human donor in good health (CMV status not recorded). Some clones in this sample may be carry-over from other donors' samples.

This clonotype was found a few times. The gene calls are TRBV4-3 and TRBJ1-4; D is ambiguous. Trimming pared 1 base from V and 6 bases from J, leaving 6 bases between. The CDR3 is 13 amino acids. CDR1 LGHNA and CDR2 YSLEER come from the germline V gene. As DNA, the CDR3 is TGCGCCAGCAGCCAAGTGAGGGATGAAAAACTGTTTTTT. Residues: CASSQVRDEKLFF.

The gene calls are TRBV28 and TRBJ2-5; 11 nucleotides match TRBD1. Germline V lookup: CDR1 MDHEN, CDR2 SYDVKM. This CDR3 comprises 13 residues. Trimming took 10 bases from V and 5 from J; bases not matched to a gene: 6. CDR3 nucleotides: TGTGCCACCCGGGGACAGGGGGTTGAGACCCAGTACTTC. Translated, it gives CATRGQGVETQYF.

This clonotype was counted only a few times. This CDR3 reads CASRLGTNTGELFF. CDR3 bases: TGTGCCAGTAGGTTAGGCACGAACACCGGGGAGCTGTTTTTT. The chain employs TRBV19 and TRBJ2-2; the D is unclear. The CDR3 spans 14 residues. V lost 6 bases to trimming and J lost 0 bases, with 8 bases between them. Germline CDR1 and CDR2: LNHDA and SQIVND (reference sequence).

The chain recombines TRBV15 with TRBJ2-2, with a possible D match to TRBD1 (6 bases). Germline lookup yields CDR1 LNHNV and CDR2 YYDKDF (reference sequence). With 1 base removed from V and 5 bases from J, the gap between germline ends came to 17 bases. The CDR3 consists of 17 residues. CDR3 in DNA: TGTGCCACCAGCAGAGGAGGCCGCAGGGGTTTGACCGGGGAGCTGTTTTTT. This gives the protein CATSRGGRRGLTGELFF.

The gene calls are TRBV7-2 and TRBJ1-2; TRBD1 matches 8 bases. V gave up 2 bases and J gave up 8 bases; unmatched junction bases: 7. Germline CDR1 is SGHTA and CDR2 is FQGNSA. The CDR3 length is 14 residues. As DNA, the CDR3 is TGTGCCAGCAGCTTAAGGAACAGGGGGAACGGCTACACCTTC. This codes for CASSLRNRGNGYTF.

J is TRBJ2-3 and V is TRBV25-1; 8 bases map to TRBD2. Per the germline V gene, CDR1 is MGHDK and CDR2 is SYGVNS. V dropped 3 bases and J dropped 14; count of bases not matched to a gene: 7. There are 12 residues in the CDR3. CDR3 in amino acids: CASSEDSGERYF. Here the CDR3 DNA reads TGTGCCAGCAGTGAGGATAGCGGGGAGCGGTATTTT.

V usage is TRBV5-1 and J usage is TRBJ2-3; a weak D match, TRBD1 (5 bases). This CDR3 is 17 amino acids long. CDR1 is SGHRS, CDR2 YFSETQ, per germline. Trimming shortened V by 3 bases and J by 4 bases, and 21 bases separated the two germline ends. The CDR3 reads CASSSLPVQGPPDTQYF. The CDR3 region has the DNA TGCGCCAGCAGCTCCCTGCCCGTCCAGGGTCCCCCAGATACGCAGTATTTT.

The rearrangement joins TRBV6-5 to TRBJ2-3; D is perhaps TRBD2 (6 bases). Deletions cut 6 bases from V and 6 bases from J, with 19 bases between. CDR3 length equals 15 residues. Germline CDR1 MNHEY, CDR2 SVGAGI. The CDR3 DNA reads TGTGCCAGCAGCCGGGCGGGACCCATCTATGATACGCAGTATTTT. It codes for CASSRAGPIYDTQYF.

This clonotype was seen a few times. The genes are TRBV7-8 and TRBJ2-3; no reliable D call. The CDR3 has 12 amino acids. V shed 6 bases and J shed 6 bases, with 10 bases lying between them. Germline V gene lookup returns CDR1 SGHVS and CDR2 FQNEAQ. The CDR3 sequence: CASRPPMDTQYF. In nucleotides, the CDR3 is TGTGCCAGCAGGCCCCCCATGGATACGCAGTATTTT. Supplemented by reference TRBV7-8 and TRBJ2-3, the full variable domain reads GAGVSQSPRYKVAKRGQDVALRCDPISGHVSLFWYQQALGQGPEFLTYFQNEAQLDKSGLPSDRFFAERPEGSVSTLKIQRTQQEDSAVYLCASRPPMDTQYFGPGTRLTVL.

Only a few counts were recorded for this clonotype. J is TRBJ1-1 and V is TRBV7-6, with D uncertain. Germline CDR1 SGHVS, CDR2 FNYEAQ. The CDR3 consists of 15 residues. V lost 2 bases to trimming and J lost 1 base, with 11 bases between them. The CDR3, as DNA: TGTGCCAGCAGCTTATCGATGGGAGCGAACACTGAAGCTTTCTTT. It yields the protein CASSLSMGANTEAFF.

J is TRBJ2-7 and V is TRBV10-3; D is unclear. Germline lookup yields CDR1 ENHRY and CDR2 SYGVKD. The CDR3 loop spans 15 amino acids. Trimming stripped 2 bases from V and 5 bases from J, with 16 bases between. DNA for the CDR3: TGTGCCATCAGTGAGGGTCTGGCGGAAGTCGACGAGCAGTACTTC. Its translation is CAISEGLAEVDEQYF.

The V and J genes are TRBV6-6 and TRBJ2-7; 8 bases agree with TRBD1. The CDR3 is made up of 14 amino acids. V lost 2 bases and J lost 5; bases outside the gene matches: 5. The germline V gene encodes CDR1 MNHNY and CDR2 SVGAGI (reference sequence). This CDR3 is CASSYRDRWDEQYF. In DNA form, the CDR3 reads TGTGCCAGCAGTTACCGGGACAGGTGGGACGAGCAGTACTTC.

The J gene is TRBJ2-3, the V gene TRBV6-5; D is possibly TRBD2 (5 bases). The CDR3 totals 13 residues. Trimming shortened V by 5 bases and J by 5 bases, and 11 bases separated the two germline ends. Germline V gives CDR1 MNHEY, CDR2 SVGAGI. The CDR3 DNA reads TGTGCCAGCAGTCAGAGGGCCGAAGATACGCAGTATTTT. This sequence encodes CASSQRAEDTQYF.

The V and J genes are TRBV7-2 and TRBJ2-1, with D perhaps given as TRBD1 or TRBD2 (6 bases each). This CDR3 has 14 amino acids. The germline V and J ends were trimmed by 5 bases and 9 bases, with 17 bases remaining between them. The V gene's germline CDR1 is SGHTA and CDR2 FQGNSA. This CDR3 is CASSLEGGVSEQFF. In DNA form, the CDR3 reads TGTGCCAGCAGCCTTGAGGGGGGAGTGAGTGAGCAGTTCTTC.

There are a few counts of this clonotype. V and J are TRBV7-9 and TRBJ1-5, with unresolved D. Trimming cost V 5 bases and J 7 bases, with 9 bases left between them. Looked up from germline, CDR1 is SEHNR and CDR2 is FQNEAQ (reference sequence). CDR3 length: 12 residues. The CDR3 sequence is CASSKVGQPQHF. CDR3 nucleotides: TGTGCCAGCAGCAAGGTGGGCCAGCCCCAGCATTTT.

This clonotype was picked up a small number of times. V gene TRBV7-6 combines with J gene TRBJ2-5, with 10 nucleotides matching TRBD2. Germline trimming cut 5 bases from V and 2 bases from J; bases unmatched to any gene: 2. This CDR3 region has 14 residues. Germline-derived CDR1 and CDR2 are SGHVS and FNYEAQ. CDR3 residues: CASSILAGQETQYF. Written as DNA, the CDR3 is TGTGCCAGCAGCATACTAGCGGGGCAAGAGACCCAGTACTTC.

This clonotype was detected ten times or more. The V and J genes are TRBV7-8 and TRBJ2-3, with D perhaps matching TRBD1 or TRBD2 (5 bases each). V shed 0 bases and J shed 2 bases, with 12 bases lying between them. This CDR3 has 16 residues. The germline gives CDR1 SGHVS, CDR2 FQNEAQ. DNA of the CDR3: TGTGCCAGCAGCTTAGCTGACCCCGGGACCACAGATACGCAGTATTTT. This gives the protein CASSLADPGTTDTQYF.

This clonotype came up a few times. The genes are TRBV4-3 and TRBJ1-1; D not resolved. This CDR3 region has 12 residues. The V gene's germline CDR1 is LGHNA and CDR2 YSLEER. V gave up 0 bases and J gave up 11 bases, with 10 bases separating them. The CDR3 spells CASSQDTGPAFF. In DNA form, the CDR3 reads TGCGCCAGCAGCCAAGATACGGGTCCCGCTTTCTTT.

This clonotype came up a few times. The CDR3 region is CASSPRRTGAYEQYF. CDR3 in DNA: TGTGCCAGCAGCCCCCGTCGGACAGGCGCCTACGAGCAGTACTTC. This chain uses TRBV7-8 with TRBJ2-7; 7 positions match TRBD1. This CDR3 contains 15 residues. The V and J ends lost 5 bases and 2 bases, in that order; junction bases with no gene match: 9. Germline loops: CDR1 SGHVS, CDR2 FQNEAQ.